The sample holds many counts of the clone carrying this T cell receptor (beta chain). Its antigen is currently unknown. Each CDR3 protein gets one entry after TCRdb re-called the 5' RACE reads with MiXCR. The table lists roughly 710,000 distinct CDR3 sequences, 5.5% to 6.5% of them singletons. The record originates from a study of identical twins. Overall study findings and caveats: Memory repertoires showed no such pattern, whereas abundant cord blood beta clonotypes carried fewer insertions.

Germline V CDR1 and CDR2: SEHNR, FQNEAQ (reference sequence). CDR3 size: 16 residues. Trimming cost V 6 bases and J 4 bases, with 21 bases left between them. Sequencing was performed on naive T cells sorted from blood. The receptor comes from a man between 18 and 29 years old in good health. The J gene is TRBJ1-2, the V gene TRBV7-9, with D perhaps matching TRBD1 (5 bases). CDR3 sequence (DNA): TGTGCCAGCAGACACAACACCGAAACAGGATTCTATGGCTACACCTTC. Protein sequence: CASRHNTETGFYGYTF.